The rows below give T cell receptor beta chains drawn from one sample of a study of shared clonotypes between healthy human individuals. Generated by immunoSEQ multiplex PCR, the TCRdb table keeps only in-frame clones and is missing some. The repertoire consists of over 1.4 million clones, with roughly 96% occurring once and the leading ten covering roughly 1.2%. Sequencing input: naive CD4+ T cells sorted from blood. Receptors originate from a man aged 30-40 years in good health. Both conserved end residues are trimmed from each CDR3. Each record gives: V gene, J gene, CDR3 length, CDR3 protein.

>TRBV11-2|TRBJ2-1|15
ASSSSSSRISYNEQF
>TRBV29-1|TRBJ2-2|10
SVETGTGELF
>TRBV6-6|TRBJ2-1|13
ASTEVQGSYNEQF
>TRBV27|TRBJ1-1|12
ASSPLRKNTEAF
>TRBV19|TRBJ2-1|11
ASSFLGGHEQF
>TRBV30|TRBJ2-7|10
AWGDPAYEQY
>TRBV19|TRBJ1-1|13
ASSIAPHQNTEAF
>TRBV6-5|TRBJ2-7|12
ASSTGGSSYEQY
>TRBV5-5|TRBJ1-4|14
ASSFSRTTTNEKLF
>TRBV5-1|TRBJ2-3|13
ASSLAGVRTDTQY
>TRBV29-1|TRBJ2-7|7
SVADEQY
>TRBV5-8|TRBJ1-5|13
ASSFGSVRGQPQH
>TRBV5-4|TRBJ1-5|11
ASSLGESQPQH
>TRBV28|TRBJ1-5|12
ASLAGTGDQPQH
>TRBV4-1|TRBJ2-3|17
ASSQGWLGLAGDRDTQY
>TRBV25-1|TRBJ1-1|12
ASSFTGVGTEAF
>TRBV11-2|TRBJ2-5|13
ASSLSGTAEETQY
>TRBV5-1|TRBJ2-1|18
ASMGRIRGKAGGPNNEQF
>TRBV7-9|TRBJ1-1|12
ASSLRRENTEAF
>TRBV7-2|TRBJ2-2|12
ASSALVNTGELF
>TRBV18|TRBJ1-2|15
ASSPIWTSGGQYGYT
>TRBV10-3|TRBJ2-1|13
AISESTRRDNEQF
>TRBV13|TRBJ2-5|16
ASSLSTGTSGPQETQY
>TRBV9|TRBJ2-3|16
ASSPLGGGLTFTDTQY
>TRBV30|TRBJ2-7|12
AWDTDSGEGEQY
>TRBV5-1|TRBJ2-5|15
ASSRGQGGGFGETQY
>TRBV28|TRBJ1-1|10
ASSLFEGEAF
>TRBV7-8|TRBJ2-3|16
ASSLAGIRTSGSVTQY
>TRBV5-4|TRBJ2-7|12
ASSSREPPYEQY
>TRBV25-1|TRBJ2-7|11
ASSGLGRGEQY
>TRBV6-6|TRBJ2-4|13
ASSLGGIAKNIQY
>TRBV5-1|TRBJ2-7|13
ASRVAGGLSYEQY
>TRBV15|TRBJ2-7|10
ATSRDFYEQY
>TRBV10-1|TRBJ2-2|13
ASRDSDNPGDRLF
>TRBV18|TRBJ1-2|10
ASSPEFYGYT
>TRBV2|TRBJ2-7|10
ASMRREAEQY
>TRBV7-2|TRBJ2-5|12
ASSFTRLQETQY
>TRBV10-2|TRBJ1-2|10
ASSEQAYGYT
>TRBV11-2|TRBJ1-5|13
ASSSDVISNQPQH
>TRBV9|TRBJ2-3|14
ASSFEGLTDTDTQY
>TRBV6-1|TRBJ2-5|12
ASRREGRVETQY
>TRBV27|TRBJ1-4|14
ASSPLTGIANEKLF
>TRBV9|TRBJ2-1|11
ASSATQVNEQF
>TRBV27|TRBJ2-2|19
ASLFTGGRTSGRRNTGELF
>TRBV10-3|TRBJ2-7|12
AISERTATYEQY
>TRBV15|TRBJ2-5|15
ATSRPPQGRLKETQY
>TRBV30|TRBJ1-2|11
AWSPGGLNGYT
>TRBV4-1|TRBJ1-4|12
ASSQGQVGEKLF
>TRBV7-2|TRBJ2-7|11
ASSLGRRGEQY
>TRBV2|TRBJ2-4|13
ASSEFVEVLSIQY
>TRBV7-2|TRBJ2-5|14
ASSSSGLALQETQY
>TRBV6-1|TRBJ1-1|12
ASSKDRANTEAF
>TRBV5-1|TRBJ2-3|13
ASSSPGSGADTQY
>TRBV5-6|TRBJ2-3|10
ASVRDADTQY
>TRBV5-4|TRBJ2-1|12
ASSLVARSNEQF